The next 7 T cell receptor beta chains were all read from a single sample in a study of graft-versus-host responses after intestinal transplantation. TCRdb's copy holds only in-frame clones and misses some; the assay was immunoSEQ multiplex PCR. The sample holds under 100,000 clones, 92% seen once. The antigens these receptors bind are not known. This specimen consisted of unstimulated CD8+ T cells sorted from spleen or lymph node cells, obtained before transplant. These receptors came from a human donor who was the organ donor for an intestinal transplant.

This chain links TRBV7-2 with TRBJ2-7; D is ambiguous. Germline values: CDR1 SGHTA, CDR2 FQGNSA. Trimming removed 6 bases at V and 1 base at J, with 4 bases between. The CDR3 consists of 11 residues. The CDR3 spells CASSESYEQYF. CDR3 sequence (DNA): TGTGCCAGCAGTGAGTCCTACGAGCAGTACTTC. Based on the CDR3 plus reference TRBV7-2 and TRBJ2-7, the full variable domain is GAGVSQSPSNKVTEKGKDVELRCDPISGHTALYWYRQSLGQGLEFLIYFQGNSAPDKSGLPSDRFSAERTGGSVSTLTIQRTQQEDSAVYLCASSESYEQYFGPGTRLTVT.

The chain combines TRBV10-3 with TRBJ2-5; maybe TRBD2 (5 bases). The germline V and J ends were trimmed by 0 bases and 4 bases, with 15 bases remaining between them. Germline values: CDR1 ENHRY, CDR2 SYGVKD. The CDR3 is made up of 16 amino acids. CDR3: CAISESQRRRRETQYF. Written as DNA, the CDR3 is TGTGCCATCAGTGAGTCGCAGCGGCGGCGTAGAGAGACCCAGTACTTC.

The genes are TRBV30 and TRBJ1-1, with D tentatively TRBD1 (6 bases). The CDR3 consists of 14 residues. Per the germline V gene, CDR1 is GTSNPN and CDR2 is SVGIG (reference sequence). V dropped 1 base and J dropped 1 base, with 10 bases sitting between them. CDR3 in amino acids: CAWSGGQGNTEAFF. DNA of the CDR3: TGTGCCTGGAGTGGGGGGCAGGGGAACACTGAAGCTTTCTTT.

The rearrangement links TRBV6-5 to TRBJ1-1, with a tentative D call TRBD1 (5 bases). The V end lost 9 bases, the J end lost 0 bases, and 11 bases lay between the germline ends. The CDR3 runs 13 residues. Per the germline V gene, CDR1 is MNHEY and CDR2 is SVGAGI. The CDR3 nucleotides are TGTGCCAGTAGCTCCAGGGTGAACACTGAAGCTTTCTTT. Protein product: CASSSRVNTEAFF.

The V gene is TRBV13, the J gene TRBJ2-5; D not resolved. The V and J ends lost 7 bases and 5 bases respectively, with 11 bases between them. There are 12 residues in the CDR3. The V gene's germline CDR1 is PRHDT and CDR2 FYEKMQ (reference sequence). The CDR3 spells CASNAFGETQYF. The CDR3 nucleotides read TGTGCCAGCAATGCGTTCGGTGAGACCCAGTACTTC. The full variable domain, its missing parts supplied by reference TRBV13 and TRBJ2-5, is AAGVIQSPRHLIKEKRETATLKCYPIPRHDTVYWYQQGPGQDPQFLISFYEKMQSDKGSIPDRFSAQQFSDYHSELNMSSLELGDSALYFCASNAFGETQYFGPGTRLLVL.

This CDR3 is CASSPARGLTEAFF. CDR3 bases: TGTGCCAGCAGCCCGGCCAGGGGGTTGACTGAAGCTTTCTTT. V and J are TRBV7-9 and TRBJ1-1; 7 nucleotides line up with TRBD1. V shed 5 bases and J 5 bases; nucleotides not matched to a gene: 8. Germline V gives CDR1 SEHNR, CDR2 FQNEAQ (reference sequence). The CDR3 has 14 residues.

The chain is built from TRBV19 and TRBJ1-2; 9 bases map to TRBD1. Germline V CDR1 and CDR2: LNHDA, SQIVND (reference sequence). The V and J ends lost 7 bases and 4 bases, in that order; junction bases with no gene match: 7. The CDR3 sequence is 14 residues long. The CDR3 loop reads CASTPTGGGYGYTF. The CDR3 DNA sequence: TGTGCCAGTACCCCGACAGGGGGAGGCTATGGCTACACCTTC.